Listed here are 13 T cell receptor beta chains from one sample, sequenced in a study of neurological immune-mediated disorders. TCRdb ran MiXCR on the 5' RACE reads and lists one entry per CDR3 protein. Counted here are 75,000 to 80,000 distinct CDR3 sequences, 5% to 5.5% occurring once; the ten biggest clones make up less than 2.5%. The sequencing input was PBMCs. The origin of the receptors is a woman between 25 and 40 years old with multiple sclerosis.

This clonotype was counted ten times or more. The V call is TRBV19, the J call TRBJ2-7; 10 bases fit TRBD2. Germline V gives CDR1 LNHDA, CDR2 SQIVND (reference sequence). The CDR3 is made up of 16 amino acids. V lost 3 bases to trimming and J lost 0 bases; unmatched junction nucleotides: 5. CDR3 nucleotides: TGTGCCAGTAGTATCGGACTAGCGGTGAACTCCTACGAGCAGTACTTC. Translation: CASSIGLAVNSYEQYF.

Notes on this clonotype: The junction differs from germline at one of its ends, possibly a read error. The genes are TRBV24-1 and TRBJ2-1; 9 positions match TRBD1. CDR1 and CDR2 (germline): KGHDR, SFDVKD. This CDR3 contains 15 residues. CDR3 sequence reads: CATRDRQGGNNAQFF. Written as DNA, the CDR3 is TGTGCCACCAGGGACCGACAGGGGGGAAACAATGCGCAGTTCTTC.

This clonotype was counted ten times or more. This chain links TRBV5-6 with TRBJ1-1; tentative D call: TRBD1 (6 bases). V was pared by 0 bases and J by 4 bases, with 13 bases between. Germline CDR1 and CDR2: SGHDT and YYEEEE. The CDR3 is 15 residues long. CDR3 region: CASSLEGGYGTEAFF. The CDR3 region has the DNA TGTGCCAGCAGCTTGGAGGGGGGTTATGGCACTGAAGCTTTCTTT. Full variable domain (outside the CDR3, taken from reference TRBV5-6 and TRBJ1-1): DAGVTQSPTHLIKTRGQQVTLRCSPKSGHDTVSWYQQALGQGPQFIFQYYEEEERQRGNFPDRFSGHQFPNYSSELNVNALLLGDSALYLCASSLEGGYGTEAFFGQGTRLTVV.

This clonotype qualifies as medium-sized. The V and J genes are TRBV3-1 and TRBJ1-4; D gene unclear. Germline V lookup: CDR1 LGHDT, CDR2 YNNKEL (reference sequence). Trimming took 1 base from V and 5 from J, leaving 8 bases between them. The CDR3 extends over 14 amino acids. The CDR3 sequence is CASSQGDGNEKLFF. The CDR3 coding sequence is TGTGCCAGCAGCCAAGGTGACGGAAATGAAAAACTGTTTTTT.

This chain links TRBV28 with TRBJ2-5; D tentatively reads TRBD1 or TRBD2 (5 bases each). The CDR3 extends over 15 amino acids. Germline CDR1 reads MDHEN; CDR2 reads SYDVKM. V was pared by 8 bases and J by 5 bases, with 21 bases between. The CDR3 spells CASQSRPRRGETQYF. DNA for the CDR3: TGTGCCAGCCAAAGTAGACCGCGCCGGGGCGAGACCCAGTACTTC.

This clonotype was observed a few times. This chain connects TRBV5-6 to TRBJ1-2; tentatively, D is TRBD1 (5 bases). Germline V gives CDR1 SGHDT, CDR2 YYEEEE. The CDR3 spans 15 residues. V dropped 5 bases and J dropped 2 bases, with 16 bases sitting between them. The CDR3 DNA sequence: TGTGCCAGCAGTCGACCCCGGGACTCAAACTATGGCTACACCTTC. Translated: CASSRPRDSNYGYTF.

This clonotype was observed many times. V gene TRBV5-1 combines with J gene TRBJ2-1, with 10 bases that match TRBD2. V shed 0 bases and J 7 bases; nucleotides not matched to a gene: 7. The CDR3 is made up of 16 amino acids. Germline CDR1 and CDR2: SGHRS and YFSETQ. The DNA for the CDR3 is TGCGCCAGCAGCTTGGTTGCTAGCGGGAGTTTTAATGAGCAGTTCTTC. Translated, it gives CASSLVASGSFNEQFF.

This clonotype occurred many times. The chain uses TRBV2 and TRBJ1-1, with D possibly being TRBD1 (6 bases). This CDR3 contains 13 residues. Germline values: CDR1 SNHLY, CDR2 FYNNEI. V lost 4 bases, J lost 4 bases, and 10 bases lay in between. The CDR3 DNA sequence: TGTGCCAGCAGTGGGCGAGGGGGCACTGAAGCTTTCTTT. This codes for CASSGRGGTEAFF.

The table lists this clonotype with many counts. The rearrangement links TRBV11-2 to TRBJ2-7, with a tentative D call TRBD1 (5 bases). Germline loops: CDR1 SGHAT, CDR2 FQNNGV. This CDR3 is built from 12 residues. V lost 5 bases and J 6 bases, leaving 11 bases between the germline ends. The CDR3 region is CASSKTRGEQYV. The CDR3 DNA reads TGTGCCAGCAGCAAGACAAGGGGCGAGCAGTACGTC.

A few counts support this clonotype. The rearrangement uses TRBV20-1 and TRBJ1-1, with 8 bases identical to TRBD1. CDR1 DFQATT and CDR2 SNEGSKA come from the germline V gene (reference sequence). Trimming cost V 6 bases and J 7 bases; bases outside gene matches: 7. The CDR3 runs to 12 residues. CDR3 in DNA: TGCAGTGCCCCAACAGGGGGAGGTGAAGCTTTCTTT. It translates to CSAPTGGGEAFF.

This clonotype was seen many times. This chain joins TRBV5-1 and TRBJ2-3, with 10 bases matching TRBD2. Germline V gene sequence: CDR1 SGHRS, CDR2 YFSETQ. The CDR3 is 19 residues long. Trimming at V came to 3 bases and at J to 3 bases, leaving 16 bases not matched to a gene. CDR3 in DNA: TGCGCCAGCAGCTCCGAAACTAGCGGGACCGACAATGGGACAGATACGCAGTATTTT. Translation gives CASSSETSGTDNGTDTQYF.

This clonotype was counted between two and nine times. The CDR3 bases are TGTGCCAGCAGCTTTCTTCCTAGCGGGATGGATCCTCGGTCAGATACGCAGTATTTT. The encoded protein is CASSFLPSGMDPRSDTQYF. V gene TRBV7-6 combines with J gene TRBJ2-3, with 9 bases that match TRBD2. V was pared by 3 bases and J by 4 bases, with 17 bases of the junction left unmatched. The CDR3 is made up of 19 amino acids. Germline assignment: CDR1 SGHVS and CDR2 FNYEAQ.

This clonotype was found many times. CDR3 amino acids: CASSFQDRGPYEQYF. As DNA, the CDR3 is TGCGCCAGCAGCTTCCAGGACAGGGGACCTTACGAGCAGTACTTC. The J gene is TRBJ2-7, the V gene TRBV5-1, with 9 bases aligning to TRBD1. Per the germline V gene, CDR1 is SGHRS and CDR2 is YFSETQ. The CDR3 spans 15 residues. V was clipped by 2 bases and J by 4 bases; unmatched bases: 7.